The 23 T cell receptor beta chains below were found in one sample sequenced in a study of CD8 T cells in ankylosing spondylitis. TCRdb reprocessed the 5' RACE reads via MiXCR and lists one record per CDR3 protein. Of 150,000 to 200,000 distinct CDR3 sequences listed, roughly 31% are singletons. The specimen was synovial fluid, either unsorted or a sorted T cell fraction (not recorded which). These receptors were obtained from a male donor with ankylosing spondylitis.

The CDR3 here is CASSTRQFNEKLFF. As DNA, the CDR3 is TGTGCCAGCAGTACCAGACAGTTTAATGAAAAACTGTTTTTT. The chain is built from TRBV6-1 and TRBJ1-4; a possible D gene is TRBD1 (5 bases). The CDR3 extends over 14 amino acids. V was clipped by 5 bases and J by 4 bases, with 11 bases between them. Germline V gene data show CDR1 as MNHNS and CDR2 as SASEGT.

This clonotype was observed a handful of times. The junction differs from germline at one of its ends, possibly a read error. The gene calls are TRBV20-1 and TRBJ1-2; the D is unclear. CDR3 size: 11 residues. Per germline, CDR1 DFQATT and CDR2 SNEGSKA (reference sequence). CDR3 sequence (DNA): TGCAGTGCTAGAGATATCGGGTCCGTCGCCTTC. Protein product: CSARDIGSVAF.

The chain recombines TRBV27 with TRBJ2-2; 10 bases are shared with TRBD1. The CDR3 has 17 residues. The ends lost 6 bases at V and 4 bases at J; junction bases unmatched: 11. CDR1 is MNHEY, CDR2 SMNVEV, per germline (reference sequence). The CDR3 nucleotides are TGTGCCAGCAGCCGGGACAGGGGATTTAAAGTCACCGGGGAGCTGTTTTTT. Its protein is CASSRDRGFKVTGELFF.

This clonotype was observed a handful of times. The chain carries TRBV27 and TRBJ2-5; 8 nucleotides match TRBD2. Germline assignment: CDR1 MNHEY and CDR2 SMNVEV (reference sequence). The CDR3 is 14 amino acids. The V and J ends lost 8 bases and 8 bases, in that order; junction bases with no gene match: 13. CDR3 amino acids: CASGELREGVTQYF. The DNA for the CDR3 is TGTGCCAGCGGAGAATTACGGGAGGGAGTTACCCAGTACTTC.

This rearrangement joins TRBV20-1 to TRBJ2-2, with D possibly being TRBD2 (5 bases). The CDR3 spans 14 residues. Germline CDR1 DFQATT, CDR2 SNEGSKA (reference sequence). Trimming shortened V by 3 bases and J by 2 bases, and 10 bases separated the two germline ends. CDR3 sequence: CSASPAANTGELFF. In nucleotides, the CDR3 is TGCAGTGCTAGCCCAGCGGCAAACACCGGGGAGCTGTTTTTT.

The chain recombines TRBV13 with TRBJ2-1; 14 nucleotides match TRBD2. The germline V gene has CDR1 PRHDT and CDR2 FYEKMQ (reference sequence). The CDR3 loop spans 19 amino acids. Unmatched junction bases numbered 17, after V lost 7 bases and J lost 6 bases. The CDR3 sequence: CASTLTGLAGAPRLNEQFF. The CDR3, as DNA: TGTGCCAGCACCCTAACGGGACTAGCGGGGGCACCACGTCTCAATGAGCAGTTCTTC.

This clonotype was seen a few times. This chain uses TRBV7-8 with TRBJ2-1; D not resolved. Between the trimmed V and J ends, which lost 2 bases and 11 bases, there was a span of 10 bases. The germline V gene encodes CDR1 SGHVS and CDR2 FQNEAQ. CDR3 length: 12 residues. Written as DNA, the CDR3 is TGTGCCAGCAGCTTACAACCATCACAGCAGTTCTTC. Its protein product is CASSLQPSQQFF.

The chain uses TRBV18 and TRBJ1-2; D remains unclear. V was shortened by 4 bases and J by 4 bases, with 10 bases between the two germline ends. The length of the CDR3 is 13 residues. CDR1 and CDR2 (germline): KGHSH, LQKENI. In DNA form, the CDR3 reads TGTGCCAGCTCACAGGACCGGGCCTATGGCTACACCTTC. Translation: CASSQDRAYGYTF. Full variable domain (missing parts from reference TRBV18 and TRBJ1-2): NAGVMQNPRHLVRRRGQEARLRCSPMKGHSHVYWYRQLPEEGLKFMVYLQKENIIDESGMPKERFSAEFPKEGPSILRIQQVVRGDSAAYFCASSQDRAYGYTFGSGTRLTVV.

This clonotype turned up a few times. The V and J genes are TRBV9 and TRBJ1-3; D possibly corresponds to TRBD1 (6 bases). This CDR3 contains 15 residues. The ends were cut back, 0 bases at V and 4 bases at J, with 11 bases in the middle. Germline CDR1 reads SGDLS; CDR2 reads YYNGEE. The CDR3 nucleotides read TGTGCCAGCAGCGTAGTATCGGGGGCCGGAAACACCATATATTTT. This codes for CASSVVSGAGNTIYF.

The chain links TRBV11-2 to TRBJ1-2, with D hard to call. Germline-derived CDR1 and CDR2 are SGHAT and FQNNGV. This CDR3 is 11 amino acids long. Trimming shortened V by 0 bases and J by 12 bases, and 8 bases separated the two germline ends. Here the CDR3 reads CASSLDDHHTF. The CDR3 DNA reads TGTGCCAGCAGCTTAGATGACCACCACACCTTC.

This clonotype was counted many times. The chain employs TRBV2 and TRBJ1-5; D possibly corresponds to TRBD1 (6 bases). This CDR3 is built from 14 residues. The V gene's germline CDR1 is SNHLY and CDR2 FYNNEI. V gave up 7 bases and J gave up 6 bases, with 16 bases separating them. The CDR3 loop reads CASTPAGAGQPQHF. CDR3 sequence (DNA): TGTGCCAGCACCCCGGCGGGGGCTGGTCAGCCCCAGCATTTT.

The chain joins TRBV6-2 or TRBV6-3 to TRBJ1-1; TRBD1 might be the D (5 bases). Germline assignment: CDR1 MNHEY and CDR2 SVGEGT. Trimming took 6 bases from V and 4 from J, leaving 15 bases between them. The CDR3 length is 14 residues. CDR3 sequence: CASRPTASLTEAFF. Written as DNA, the CDR3 is TGTGCCAGCAGGCCGACAGCTTCTCTCACTGAAGCTTTCTTT.

This clonotype was recorded a few times. The chain links TRBV20-1 to TRBJ1-1; no clear D. Trimming stripped 5 bases from V and 0 bases from J, with 19 bases between. CDR3 length equals 16 residues. Looked up from germline, CDR1 is DFQATT and CDR2 is SNEGSKA (reference sequence). CDR3 region: CSAWERGRSMNTEAFF. The CDR3 region has the DNA TGCAGTGCTTGGGAGCGGGGTAGGTCGATGAACACTGAAGCTTTCTTT.

Many counts were recorded for this clonotype. CDR3 in amino acids: CASSFGTPYNSPLHF. The CDR3 nucleotides read TGTGCCAGCAGTTTCGGGACACCGTATAATTCACCCCTCCACTTT. The chain employs TRBV12-3 or TRBV12-4 and TRBJ1-6; the D gene is possibly TRBD1 (6 bases). The CDR3 runs 15 residues. The V end was cut by 3 bases, the J end by 4 bases, with 10 bases between.

This sequence joins TRBV3-1 and TRBJ1-6; TRBD1 matches at 11 bases. Germline-derived CDR1 and CDR2 are LGHDT and YNNKEL (reference sequence). The CDR3 loop spans 21 amino acids. The trim removed 4 bases at V and 10 bases at J, leaving 24 bases unmatched. CDR3 DNA: TGTGCCAGCAGCCGAAAAGCTCCGGGACAGGGGACAGGGGGTATTGGATCACCCCTCCACTTT. It translates to CASSRKAPGQGTGGIGSPLHF. The whole variable domain, filled in from reference TRBV3-1 and TRBJ1-6, reads DTAVSQTPKYLVTQMGNDKSIKCEQNLGHDTMYWYKQDSKKFLKIMFSYNNKELIINETVPNRFSPKSPDKAHLNLHINSLELGDSAVYFCASSRKAPGQGTGGIGSPLHFGNGTRLTVT.

This clonotype was counted at least ten times. The J gene is TRBJ2-5, the V gene TRBV10-3; 8 bases are shared with TRBD2. Germline CDR1 reads ENHRY; CDR2 reads SYGVKD. The CDR3 loop spans 14 amino acids. J gave up 2 bases and V 6 bases, and 5 bases lay outside the gene matches. The chain's CDR3 is CAISYGGGQETQYF. The CDR3 DNA reads as TGTGCCATCAGCTACGGGGGGGGACAAGAGACCCAGTACTTC.

The chain carries TRBV5-1 and TRBJ2-7, with a weak D call TRBD2 (5 bases). The CDR3 loop spans 13 amino acids. Germline V gives CDR1 SGHRS, CDR2 YFSETQ. V lost 4 bases and J lost 4, with 12 bases in between. Written as DNA, the CDR3 is TGCGCCAGCAGCGTTAGCGAGAAATACGAGCAGTACTTC. It translates to CASSVSEKYEQYF. The variable domain in full, with the rest retrieved from reference TRBV5-1 and TRBJ2-7, is KAGVTQTPRYLIKTRGQQVTLSCSPISGHRSVSWYQQTPGQGLQFLFEYFSETQRNKGNFPGRFSGRQFSNSRSEMNVSTLELGDSALYLCASSVSEKYEQYFGPGTRLTVT.

This clonotype came up a few times. The chain is built from TRBV6-1 and TRBJ2-5; tentatively, D is TRBD1 or TRBD2 (5 bases each). Trimming shortened V by 9 bases and J by 1 base, and 18 bases separated the two germline ends. CDR1 is MNHNS, CDR2 SASEGT, per germline. This CDR3 is built from 15 residues. The CDR3 is CASSPGPRIQETQYF. The CDR3 DNA is TGTGCCAGTTCCCCGGGACCGCGAATCCAAGAGACCCAGTACTTC.

This clonotype has just a few counts. The chain couples TRBV5-1 to TRBJ1-1; D is unclear. The germline gives CDR1 SGHRS, CDR2 YFSETQ. This CDR3 has 15 residues. Trimming shortened V by 0 bases and J by 4 bases, and 13 bases separated the two germline ends. CDR3 protein: CASSLGVSGFTEAFF. CDR3 nucleotides: TGCGCCAGCAGCTTGGGTGTATCCGGGTTCACTGAAGCTTTCTTT. Using reference TRBV5-1 and TRBJ1-1 for the parts outside the CDR3, the full variable domain is KAGVTQTPRYLIKTRGQQVTLSCSPISGHRSVSWYQQTPGQGLQFLFEYFSETQRNKGNFPGRFSGRQFSNSRSEMNVSTLELGDSALYLCASSLGVSGFTEAFFGQGTRLTVV.

The gene calls are TRBV29-1 and TRBJ2-5; the match to TRBD1 covers 7 bases. CDR3 size: 14 residues. Per the germline V gene, CDR1 is SQVTM and CDR2 is ANQGSEA. Germline trimming cut 4 bases from V and 5 bases from J; bases unmatched to any gene: 10. The DNA for the CDR3 is TGCAGCGTTGTTTCGCACACCAGGGGGGAGACCCAGTACTTC. This codes for CSVVSHTRGETQYF.

This clonotype was recorded many times. The CDR3 DNA follows: TGTGCCAGCAGCAAACTAAGACAGGTTAGCCCCATCGAAAACGTAAAGGAGCAGTTCTTC. Amino acids: CASSKLRQVSPIENVKEQFF. This chain links TRBV11-1 with TRBJ2-1; a possible D gene is TRBD1 (6 bases). CDR3 size: 20 residues. CDR1 SGHAT and CDR2 FQDESV come from the germline V gene (reference sequence). V lost 5 bases and J 10 bases, leaving 36 bases between the germline ends. Full variable domain (remainder filled in from reference TRBV11-1 and TRBJ2-1): EAEVAQSPRYKITEKSQAVAFWCDPISGHATLYWYRQILGQGPELLVQFQDESVVDDSQLPKDRFSAERLKGVDSTLKIQPAELGDSAMYLCASSKLRQVSPIENVKEQFFGPGTRLTVL.

There are a few counts of this clonotype. V gene TRBV28 combines with J gene TRBJ2-1; D is perhaps TRBD2 (6 bases). V gave up 3 bases and J gave up 9 bases, with 15 bases separating them. This CDR3 spans 14 amino acids. CDR1 is MDHEN and CDR2 is SYDVKM in the germline V gene. CDR3 amino acids: CASSLSSRGGEQFF. The CDR3 nucleotides read TGTGCCAGCAGTTTGAGTAGTAGGGGAGGTGAGCAGTTCTTC.

As regards this clonotype: This may stem from a read error, because a much larger clone lies one nucleotide away. The chain uses TRBV11-2 and TRBJ1-1, with TRBD1 matching over 7 bases. CDR1 and CDR2 from the germline V gene are SGHAT and FQNNGV. CDR3 length: 17 residues. Trimming removed 8 bases from V and 2 bases from J; junction bases left unmatched: 17. CDR3 amino acids: CASLGGRFNPDNTEAFF. CDR3 in DNA: TGTGCCAGCCTAGGGGGCAGATTCAATCCGGACAACACTGAAGCTTTCTTT.